This entry lists 28 T cell receptor beta chains sequenced from one sample in a study of shared clonotypes between healthy human individuals. The assay was immunoSEQ multiplex PCR, and TCRdb's table has in-frame clones only and misses some. In the table there are about 2.4 million clones, roughly 93% of which are singletons. Sequenced material: naive CD4+ T cells from PBMCs. Indicated subset: CD45RA+ positively selected. Every receptor here comes from a man between 18 and 35 years old in good health. Some clones in this sample may be carry-over from other donors' samples.

In this sample, this clone turned up once. J is TRBJ2-1 and V is TRBV28; 9 positions agree with TRBD2. Germline V gene lookup returns CDR1 MDHEN and CDR2 SYDVKM. The CDR3 runs to 16 residues. V dropped 5 bases and J dropped 2; count of bases not matched to a gene: 7. The CDR3 nucleotides read TGTGCCAGCAGTAGCGGGGGGACTAGACCCTACAATGAGCAGTTCTTC. This encodes CASSSGGTRPYNEQFF.

The chain has TRBV7-2 and TRBJ2-2; TRBD1 agrees at 7 bases. The ends lost 1 base at V and 6 bases at J; junction bases unmatched: 5. Germline CDR1 is SGHTA and CDR2 is FQGNSA. The CDR3 covers 15 residues. The CDR3 reads CASSLVTGEPGELFF. Written as DNA, the CDR3 is TGTGCCAGCAGCTTAGTTACAGGGGAGCCCGGGGAGCTGTTTTTT.

The J gene is TRBJ2-2, the V gene TRBV28; 9 nucleotides align to TRBD1. This CDR3 has 14 amino acids. In germline, CDR1 is MDHEN, CDR2 SYDVKM. Germline trimming cut 11 bases from V and 4 bases from J; bases unmatched to any gene: 8. The CDR3 region is CASYDRGGTGELFF. For the CDR3, the DNA is TGTGCCTCCTACGACAGGGGGGGCACCGGGGAGCTGTTTTTT.

The chain recombines TRBV2 with TRBJ1-5; D is uncertain. From germline, CDR1 is SNHLY and CDR2 FYNNEI. This CDR3 region has 14 residues. V was trimmed by 6 bases and J by 2 bases, leaving 11 bases between them. The CDR3 DNA sequence: TGTGCCAGCAGCGCCCAGGTTCGCAATCAGCCCCAGCATTTT. It yields the protein CASSAQVRNQPQHF.

The chain employs TRBV5-1 and TRBJ1-4; D is uncertain. Germline values: CDR1 SGHRS, CDR2 YFSETQ. V shed 4 bases and J shed 5 bases, with 9 bases lying between them. The CDR3 spans 13 residues. The CDR3 loop is CASSPGSNEKLFF. For the CDR3, the DNA is TGCGCCAGCAGCCCGGGATCGAATGAAAAACTGTTTTTT.

V gene TRBV11-2 combines with J gene TRBJ1-1; maybe TRBD1 (5 bases). The ends were cut back, 2 bases at V and 2 bases at J, with 12 bases in the middle. Germline V lookup: CDR1 SGHAT, CDR2 FQNNGV. This CDR3 contains 15 residues. The CDR3, as DNA: TGTGCCAGCAGCTTATTGGGGCAGTTCAACACTGAAGCTTTCTTT. It encodes CASSLLGQFNTEAFF. Variable domain in full (rest from reference TRBV11-2 and TRBJ1-1): EAGVAQSPRYKIIEKRQSVAFWCNPISGHATLYWYQQILGQGPKLLIQFQNNGVVDDSQLPKDRFSAERLKGVDSTLKIQPAKLEDSAVYLCASSLLGQFNTEAFFGQGTRLTVV.

The chain carries TRBV2 and TRBJ1-4; D is ambiguous. This CDR3 is built from 14 residues. The germline V gene has CDR1 SNHLY and CDR2 FYNNEI. V lost 4 bases and J lost 5, with 11 bases in between. CDR3 amino acids: CASSGSLINEKLFF. The CDR3 nucleotides read TGTGCCAGCAGTGGGTCATTAATCAATGAAAAACTGTTTTTT.

V is TRBV11-2 and J is TRBJ2-5, with a weak D call TRBD2 (6 bases). V dropped 3 bases and J dropped 5 bases, with 10 bases sitting between them. Germline lookup yields CDR1 SGHAT and CDR2 FQNNGV. The CDR3 is 13 amino acids. The CDR3 here is CASSFGLIETQYF. CDR3 DNA: TGTGCCAGCAGCTTTGGACTAATCGAGACCCAGTACTTC.

The chain has TRBV28 and TRBJ2-6; D is uncertain. This CDR3 contains 13 residues. Germline-derived CDR1 and CDR2 are MDHEN and SYDVKM. Trimming took 7 bases from V and 0 from J, leaving 4 bases between them. In DNA form, the CDR3 reads TGTGCCAGCATGCCCTCTGGGGCCAACGTCCTGACTTTC. Translation: CASMPSGANVLTF.

CDR3 DNA sequence: TGTGCCAGCAGCTTGTGGGGACTAGCCCACGAGCAGTACTTC. Translated, it gives CASSLWGLAHEQYF. This chain links TRBV5-4 with TRBJ2-7, with 9 bases identical to TRBD2. CDR1 is SGHNT, CDR2 YYREEE, per germline (reference sequence). Trimming at V came to 1 base and at J to 5 bases, leaving 4 bases not matched to a gene. The CDR3 sequence is 14 residues long. The complete variable domain, with remaining parts taken from reference TRBV5-4 and TRBJ2-7, reads ETGVTQSPTHLIKTRGQQVTLRCSSQSGHNTVSWYQQALGQGPQFIFQYYREEENGRGNFPPRFSGLQFPNYSSELNVNALELDDSALYLCASSLWGLAHEQYFGPGTRLTVT.

The chain has TRBV27 and TRBJ2-7, with TRBD1 matching 7 bases. The CDR3 consists of 16 residues. Per the germline V gene, CDR1 is MNHEY and CDR2 is SMNVEV (reference sequence). J was trimmed by 5 bases and V by 0 bases; bases with no gene match: 10. Here the CDR3 reads CASSLSPGGVTNEQYF. Here the CDR3 DNA reads TGTGCCAGCAGTTTATCGCCAGGGGGTGTCACAAACGAGCAGTACTTC.

The rearrangement joins TRBV28 to TRBJ1-2; 7 bases fit TRBD1. CDR3 size: 13 residues. Trimming removed 5 bases from V and 8 bases from J; junction bases left unmatched: 8. Germline CDR1 reads MDHEN; CDR2 reads SYDVKM. The CDR3 loop is CASSPTDRDGYTF. CDR3 nucleotides: TGTGCCAGCAGTCCGACCGACAGGGACGGCTACACCTTC.

This CDR3 is CASSLVRGGYEQFF. Written as DNA, the CDR3 is TGTGCCAGCAGCTTAGTGAGAGGCGGGTATGAGCAGTTCTTC. The chain uses TRBV7-6 and TRBJ2-1; the D gene is possibly TRBD2 (5 bases). The CDR3 is made up of 14 amino acids. V was pared by 1 base and J by 8 bases, with 12 bases between. From germline, CDR1 is SGHVS and CDR2 FNYEAQ.

The genes are TRBV19 and TRBJ2-3, with D perhaps TRBD1 or TRBD2 (6 bases each). Germline V lookup: CDR1 LNHDA, CDR2 SQIVND (reference sequence). V lost 6 bases, J lost 3 bases, and 13 bases lay in between. This CDR3 comprises 14 residues. The CDR3: CASRRGDSTDTQYF. The CDR3 DNA reads as TGTGCCAGTAGGAGGGGGGACTCAACAGATACGCAGTATTTT.

The chain couples TRBV15 to TRBJ2-2; D ambiguous. Trimming took off 0 bases at V and 7 bases at J, with 12 bases between the two ends. The CDR3 has 15 amino acids. The germline V gene has CDR1 LNHNV and CDR2 YYDKDF (reference sequence). CDR3 protein: CATSRDLGSGGELFF. For the CDR3, the DNA is TGTGCCACCAGCAGAGATTTAGGGTCGGGCGGGGAGCTGTTTTTT.

The V and J genes are TRBV7-2 and TRBJ2-1, with 10 positions matching TRBD2. With V trimmed by 1 base and J by 6 bases, 15 bases remained unmatched. The germline V gene has CDR1 SGHTA and CDR2 FQGNSA. The CDR3 contains 19 residues. CDR3 region: CASSLGLLAGAETLNEQFF. CDR3 sequence (DNA): TGTGCCAGCAGCTTAGGACTCCTAGCGGGGGCCGAGACACTCAATGAGCAGTTCTTC.

The V and J genes are TRBV29-1 and TRBJ1-2; perhaps TRBD1 as D (5 bases). This CDR3 is built from 13 residues. Deletions cut 5 bases from V and 1 base from J, with 11 bases between. Germline assignment: CDR1 SQVTM and CDR2 ANQGSEA. DNA for the CDR3: TGCAGCGTTACCAGGGACGGTAACTATGGCTACACCTTC. This sequence encodes CSVTRDGNYGYTF.

This clone was seen a single time. The V gene is TRBV5-4, the J gene TRBJ2-3; D is perhaps TRBD2 (7 bases). From germline, CDR1 is SGHNT and CDR2 YYREEE (reference sequence). Trimming took off 5 bases at V and 2 bases at J, with 18 bases between the two ends. The CDR3 runs to 16 residues. The CDR3 loop is CASRVGASGPTDTQYF. The CDR3, as DNA: TGTGCCAGCAGAGTGGGGGCTAGCGGTCCCACAGATACGCAGTATTTT.

Of note for this clone: The identical CDR3 is also encoded by other nucleotide sequences in the sample. The chain recombines TRBV5-1 with TRBJ2-7; D gene ambiguous. The V and J ends lost 0 bases and 4 bases respectively, with 8 bases between them. The CDR3 totals 13 residues. CDR1 and CDR2 (germline): SGHRS, YFSETQ. Here the CDR3 DNA reads TGCGCCAGCAGCTTGGGACTGCCGTACGAGCAGTACTTC. It codes for CASSLGLPYEQYF.

V is TRBV7-9 and J is TRBJ1-1; perhaps TRBD1 as D (5 bases). Germline V gene data show CDR1 as SEHNR and CDR2 as FQNEAQ (reference sequence). The V gene lost 2 bases and the J gene lost 6 bases, with 16 bases spanning the gap. CDR3 length: 15 amino acids. The DNA for the CDR3 is TGTGCCAGCAGCTTACGGGCCTCAGGGAGCGCTGAAGCTTTCTTT. Its protein is CASSLRASGSAEAFF.

The chain employs TRBV6-6 and TRBJ2-1; no clear D gene. The germline gives CDR1 MNHNY, CDR2 SVGAGI (reference sequence). Trimming took off 2 bases at V and 5 bases at J, with 7 bases between the two ends. The CDR3 is made up of 13 amino acids. The CDR3 loop is CASSYVRDNEQFF. The CDR3 DNA sequence: TGTGCCAGCAGTTACGTCCGGGACAATGAGCAGTTCTTC.

The J gene is TRBJ2-7, the V gene TRBV13; 7 positions match TRBD1. The CDR3 runs 15 residues. The junction had 12 bases not matched to a gene; V was cut back by 6 bases and J by 4 bases. Germline V gives CDR1 PRHDT, CDR2 FYEKMQ (reference sequence). This CDR3 reads CASSLGQPRGYEQYF. The CDR3, as DNA: TGTGCCAGCAGTTTGGGACAGCCTAGAGGTTACGAGCAGTACTTC.

V usage is TRBV14 and J usage is TRBJ2-5; perhaps TRBD2 as D (7 bases). Germline V lookup: CDR1 SGHDN, CDR2 FVKESK. CDR3 length equals 17 residues. V was pared by 4 bases and J by 10 bases, with 28 bases between. This CDR3 reads CASSPPGLSGVGRIQYF. Here the CDR3 DNA reads TGTGCCAGCAGCCCACCAGGGCTGTCAGGGGTCGGGAGGATCCAGTACTTC.

The chain combines TRBV7-2 with TRBJ1-1; no firm D call. This CDR3 region has 16 residues. Trimming removed 2 bases at V and 5 bases at J, with 18 bases between. The germline V gene has CDR1 SGHTA and CDR2 FQGNSA. CDR3 in amino acids: CASSLRAGVLFTEAFF. CDR3 DNA: TGTGCCAGCAGCTTAAGGGCAGGCGTGCTTTTTACTGAAGCTTTCTTT.

This chain connects TRBV7-8 to TRBJ2-7, with TRBD2 as a possible D gene (6 bases). V gave up 5 bases and J gave up 8 bases, with 28 bases separating them. CDR1 SGHVS and CDR2 FQNEAQ come from the germline V gene. The CDR3 has 17 amino acids. The CDR3 DNA is TGTGCCAGCAGCCTCCTTATCGACGCTGGAATAGGAGGGAAGCAGTACTTC. As protein: CASSLLIDAGIGGKQYF.

V is TRBV18 and J is TRBJ2-1; 12 bases are shared with TRBD2. Trimming cost V 3 bases and J 5 bases; bases outside gene matches: 5. Germline values: CDR1 KGHSH, CDR2 LQKENI. The CDR3 is 16 amino acids. The CDR3 DNA reads TGTGCCAGCTCACCCTTGGGACTAGCGGGCAACAATGAGCAGTTCTTC. Amino acid sequence: CASSPLGLAGNNEQFF. The entire variable domain, with the rest obtained from reference TRBV18 and TRBJ2-1, is as follows: NAGVMQNPRHLVRRRGQEARLRCSPMKGHSHVYWYRQLPEEGLKFMVYLQKENIIDESGMPKERFSAEFPKEGPSILRIQQVVRGDSAAYFCASSPLGLAGNNEQFFGPGTRLTVL.

The V and J genes are TRBV2 and TRBJ1-1, with D possibly TRBD1 on 5 matching bases. V dropped 1 base and J dropped 4 bases, with 13 bases sitting between them. The CDR3 consists of 15 residues. Germline V gene data show CDR1 as SNHLY and CDR2 as FYNNEI. CDR3 region: CASSEGIRAGTEAFF. The CDR3 DNA follows: TGTGCCAGCAGTGAAGGTATCAGGGCTGGCACTGAAGCTTTCTTT.

This chain joins TRBV5-6 and TRBJ1-1; D is perhaps TRBD1 (6 bases). Trimming took 1 base from V and 4 from J, leaving 17 bases between them. The CDR3 has 16 residues. Per germline, CDR1 SGHDT and CDR2 YYEEEE. CDR3: CASSLRQIRGGTEAFF. CDR3 bases: TGTGCCAGCAGCTTGCGCCAAATCAGGGGAGGCACTGAAGCTTTCTTT.